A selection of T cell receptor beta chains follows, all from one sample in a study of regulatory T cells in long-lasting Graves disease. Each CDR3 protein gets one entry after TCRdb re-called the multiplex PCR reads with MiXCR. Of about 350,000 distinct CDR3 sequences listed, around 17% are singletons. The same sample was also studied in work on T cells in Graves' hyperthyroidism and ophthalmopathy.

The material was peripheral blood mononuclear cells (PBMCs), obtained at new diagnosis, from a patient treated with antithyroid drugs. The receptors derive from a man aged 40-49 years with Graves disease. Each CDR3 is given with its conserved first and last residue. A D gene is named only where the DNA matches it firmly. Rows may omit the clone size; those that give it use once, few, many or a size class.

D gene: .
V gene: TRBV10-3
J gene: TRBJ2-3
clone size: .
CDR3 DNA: TGTGCCATCAACGACGGGCGGTCAGATACGCAGTATTTT
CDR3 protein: CAINDGRSDTQYF

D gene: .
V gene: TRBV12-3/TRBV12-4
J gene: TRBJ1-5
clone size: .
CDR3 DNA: TGTGCCAGCAGTTTATCGGGCAGTCCCGGGCCCCAGCATTTT
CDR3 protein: CASSLSGSPGPQHF

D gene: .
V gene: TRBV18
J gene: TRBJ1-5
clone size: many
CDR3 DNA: TGTGCCAGCTCACCCTCTACGGGGAATAGCAATCAGCCCCAGCATTTT
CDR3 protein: CASSPSTGNSNQPQHF

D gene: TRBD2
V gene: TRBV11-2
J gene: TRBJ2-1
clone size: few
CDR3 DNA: TGTGCCAGCAGCTCCTACAAGACTAGCGAGACCTACTCCTACAATGAGCAGTTCTTC
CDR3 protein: CASSSYKTSETYSYNEQFF

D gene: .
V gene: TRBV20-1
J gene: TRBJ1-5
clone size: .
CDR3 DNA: TGCAGTGCTAGGGGCCGAGGACAGCCCCAGCATTTT
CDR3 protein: CSARGRGQPQHF

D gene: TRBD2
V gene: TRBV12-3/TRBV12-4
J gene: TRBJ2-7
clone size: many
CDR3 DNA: TGTGCCAGCAGTACGACCGGGCTAGCGGGGGGCGAGCAGTACTTC
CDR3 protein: CASSTTGLAGGEQYF

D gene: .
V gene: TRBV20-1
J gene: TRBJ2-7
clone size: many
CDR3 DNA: TGCAGTGCTAGGTTGGGGGGGCACGAGCAGTACTTC
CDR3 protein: CSARLGGHEQYF

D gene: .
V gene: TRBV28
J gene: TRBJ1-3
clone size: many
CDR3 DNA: TGTGCCAGCAGCATGACGAACTCTGGAAACACCATATATTTT
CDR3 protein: CASSMTNSGNTIYF

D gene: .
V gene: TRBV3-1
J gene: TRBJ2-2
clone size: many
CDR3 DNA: TGTGCCAGCAGCCGCCTAGCGGGGACAGGGTCAGGCGGGGAGCTGTTTTTT
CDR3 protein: CASSRLAGTGSGGELFF

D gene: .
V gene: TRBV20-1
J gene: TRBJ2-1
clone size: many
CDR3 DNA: TGCAGTGCTAGAGATATCGGACAGTACAATGAGCAGTTCTTC
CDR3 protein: CSARDIGQYNEQFF

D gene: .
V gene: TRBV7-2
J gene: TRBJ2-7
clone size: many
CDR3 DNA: TGTGCCAGCAGCTTAGAGTACGGAAAGATGTCCTACGAGCAGTACTTC
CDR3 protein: CASSLEYGKMSYEQYF

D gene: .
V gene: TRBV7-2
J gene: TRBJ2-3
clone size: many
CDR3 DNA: TGTGCCAGCAGCCCTGACTCCTTTACGCAGTATTTT
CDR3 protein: CASSPDSFTQYF

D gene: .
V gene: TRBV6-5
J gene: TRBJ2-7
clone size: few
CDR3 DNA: TGTGCCAGCAGTTATCCCAAACGGGGGCCTCTCTTCTACGAGCAGTACTTC
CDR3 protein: CASSYPKRGPLFYEQYF

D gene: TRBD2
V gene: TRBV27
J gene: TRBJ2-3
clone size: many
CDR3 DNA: TGTGCCGCAAGCGGGGGGGCAGGAACGCAGTATTTT
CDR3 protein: CAASGGAGTQYF